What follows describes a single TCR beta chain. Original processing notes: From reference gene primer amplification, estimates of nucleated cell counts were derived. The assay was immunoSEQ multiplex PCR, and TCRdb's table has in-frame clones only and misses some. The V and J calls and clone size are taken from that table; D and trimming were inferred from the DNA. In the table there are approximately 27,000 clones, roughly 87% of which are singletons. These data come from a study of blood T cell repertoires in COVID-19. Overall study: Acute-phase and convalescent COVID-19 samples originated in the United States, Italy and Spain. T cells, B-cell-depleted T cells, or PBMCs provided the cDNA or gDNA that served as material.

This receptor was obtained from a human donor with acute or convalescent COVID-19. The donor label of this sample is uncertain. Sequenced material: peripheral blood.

The CDR3 DNA sequence: TGTGCCAGCAGTACAGGTGGACTAGCTGGAGAGACCCAGTACTTC. Amino acid sequence: CASSTGGLAGETQYF. The chain couples TRBV2 to TRBJ2-5; 8 bases line up with TRBD2. The CDR3 is made up of 15 amino acids. In germline, CDR1 is SNHLY, CDR2 FYNNEI. With 5 bases clipped from V and 4 bases from J, the junction kept 9 bases outside the gene matches. Complete variable domain (other parts from reference TRBV2 and TRBJ2-5): EPEVTQTPSHQVTQMGQEVILRCVPISNHLYFYWYRQILGQKVEFLVSFYNNEISEKSEIFDDQFSVERPDGSNFTLKIRSTKLEDSAMYFCASSTGGLAGETQYFGPGTRLLVL.